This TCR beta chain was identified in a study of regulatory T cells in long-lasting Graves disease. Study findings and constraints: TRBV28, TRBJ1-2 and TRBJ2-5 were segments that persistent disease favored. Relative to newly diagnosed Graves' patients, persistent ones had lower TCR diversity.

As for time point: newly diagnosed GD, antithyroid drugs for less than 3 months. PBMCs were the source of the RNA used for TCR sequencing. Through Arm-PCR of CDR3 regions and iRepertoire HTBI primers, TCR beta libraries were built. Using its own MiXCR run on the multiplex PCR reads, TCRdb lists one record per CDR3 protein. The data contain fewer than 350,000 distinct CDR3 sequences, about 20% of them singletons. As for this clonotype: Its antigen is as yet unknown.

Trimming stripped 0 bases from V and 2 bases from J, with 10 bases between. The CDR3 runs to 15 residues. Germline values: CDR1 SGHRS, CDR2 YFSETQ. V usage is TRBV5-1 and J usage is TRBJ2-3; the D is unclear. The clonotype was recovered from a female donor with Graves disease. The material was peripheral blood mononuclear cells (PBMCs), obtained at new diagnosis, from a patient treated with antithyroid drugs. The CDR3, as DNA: TGCGCCAGCAGCTTGGAGGTCTACTTCACAGATACGCAGTATTTT. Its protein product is CASSLEVYFTDTQYF.